A selection of T cell receptor beta chains follows, all from one sample in a study of blood T cells in healthy people across ages. TCRdb independently ran MiXCR on the 5' RACE reads; one entry per CDR3 protein. Among roughly 800,000 distinct CDR3 sequences listed, roughly 64% were seen once. The sample consisted of blood. The receptors originated from a man aged 25 to 45 in good health. Both conserved end residues are part of each CDR3. A D gene is named only where the DNA matches it firmly. Clone size is given for some rows only: seen once, a few or many times, or a class if the clone is expanded.

d_call j_call clone_size v_call cdr3_aa cdr3_nt
. TRBJ2-5 . TRBV20-1 CSASLYQETQYF TGCAGTGCTAGTTTGTATCAAGAGACCCAGTACTTC
. TRBJ2-1 . TRBV27 CASSCTAWNEQFF TGTGCCAGCAGCTGTACCGCATGGAATGAGCAGTTCTTC
. TRBJ2-7 . TRBV21-1 CASKQGLKDEQYF TGTGCCAGCAAACAGGGCCTGAAGGACGAGCAGTACTTC
TRBD2 TRBJ2-2 . TRBV4-3 CATPGLAYTGELFF TGCGCCACCCCGGGACTAGCGTACACCGGGGAGCTGTTTTTT
. TRBJ2-1 . TRBV12-3/TRBV12-4 CASTPGPGDEQFF TGTGCCAGCACCCCGGGACCAGGCGATGAGCAGTTCTTC
. TRBJ2-1 . TRBV9 CASSASRNEQFF TGTGCCAGCAGCGCCTCCCGGAATGAGCAGTTCTTC
. TRBJ2-3 . TRBV7-2 CASSLSGVRRDTQYF TGTGCCAGCAGCTTATCGGGAGTGAGGAGAGATACGCAGTATTTT
. TRBJ2-5 many TRBV20-1 CSVPSTGTQYF TGCAGCGTCCCAAGTACGGGGACCCAGTACTTC
TRBD2 TRBJ2-3 . TRBV10-3 CAISQRPGLAGEDTQYF TGTGCCATCAGTCAACGACCGGGACTAGCGGGAGAAGATACGCAGTATTTT
TRBD1 TRBJ2-1 few TRBV29-1 CSGQGGNEQFF TGCAGCGGACAGGGTGGTAATGAGCAGTTCTTC
. TRBJ2-7 . TRBV12-5 CASALGFSYEQYF TGTGCTAGTGCCCTAGGTTTCTCCTACGAGCAGTACTTC
. TRBJ1-2 few TRBV7-2 CASNTDRNYGYTF TGTGCCAGCAATACTGACAGGAACTATGGCTACACCTTC
TRBD2 TRBJ2-7 many TRBV20-1 CSARELAGYEQYF TGCAGTGCTAGGGAACTAGCGGGCTACGAGCAGTACTTC
. TRBJ2-7 . TRBV4-3 CASSQGVGRAYEQYF TGCGCCAGCAGCCAAGGGGTAGGCAGGGCCTACGAGCAGTACTTC
TRBD1 TRBJ1-2 . TRBV10-3 CAISSRERRGTGDLVYGYTF TGTGCCATCAGTAGTCGAGAGCGCCGCGGGACAGGGGATCTAGTTTATGGCTACACCTTC
. TRBJ1-5 once TRBV6-1 CATRTANQPQHF TGTGCCACACGGACAGCAAATCAGCCCCAGCATTTT
. TRBJ1-1 . TRBV13 CASSSEGGTEAFF TGTGCCAGCAGCTCAGAGGGTGGCACTGAAGCTTTCTTT
. TRBJ2-2 . TRBV4-3 CASSQERAGELFF TGCGCCAGCAGCCAAGAGAGGGCCGGGGAGCTGTTTTTT
. TRBJ2-5 . TRBV5-1 CANSLDAGAGKTQYF TGCGCCAACAGCTTGGATGCGGGGGCGGGAAAGACCCAGTACTTC
TRBD2 TRBJ2-1 few TRBV29-1 CSVEDPGRNNEQFF TGCAGCGTTGAAGATCCCGGGAGGAACAATGAGCAGTTCTTC
. TRBJ2-5 few TRBV24-1 CATSDGVQETQYF TGTGCCACCAGTGATGGCGTCCAAGAGACCCAGTACTTC
. TRBJ2-7 . TRBV14 CASSQVGFAEQYF TGTGCCAGCAGCCAAGTAGGTTTCGCCGAGCAGTACTTC
. TRBJ2-7 . TRBV20-1 CSVLRGPTYEQYF TGCAGTGTCTTGAGGGGCCCTACCTACGAGCAGTACTTC
. TRBJ1-5 . TRBV2 CASSVRGHQPQHF TGTGCCAGCAGTGTCCGGGGCCATCAGCCCCAGCATTTT
TRBD2 TRBJ2-1 few TRBV7-2 CASSFVAGTYNEQFF TGTGCCAGCAGCTTTGTAGCGGGAACCTACAATGAGCAGTTCTTC
. TRBJ2-3 . TRBV2 CASRAKGRHTQYF TGTGCCAGCAGGGCGAAGGGGAGACATACGCAGTATTTT
. TRBJ1-2 . TRBV2 CASSEAQTHYGYTF TGTGCCAGCAGTGAGGCACAGACCCACTATGGCTACACCTTC
TRBD2 TRBJ2-7 . TRBV11-2 CASSLVPGLAGGPSILHEQYF TGTGCCAGCAGCTTAGTTCCCGGACTAGCGGGAGGGCCCTCAATTCTTCACGAGCAGTACTTC
. TRBJ1-2 once TRBV12-3/TRBV12-4 CASSQWIYGYTF TGTGCCAGCAGCCAGTGGATATATGGCTACACCTTC
. TRBJ2-1 . TRBV20-1 CSARDFTGQGNNEQFF TGCAGTGCTAGAGATTTTACCGGGCAGGGGAACAATGAGCAGTTCTTC
TRBD2 TRBJ2-3 few TRBV29-1 CSVEDGRRNTQYF TGCAGCGTTGAAGACGGGAGGAGGAATACGCAGTATTTT
. TRBJ2-3 . TRBV14 CASSQVASDTQYF TGTGCCAGCAGCCAAGTAGCGTCAGATACGCAGTATTTT
. TRBJ1-1 . TRBV3-1 CASSLLARVTEAFF TGTGCCAGCAGTCTTCTTGCTAGGGTGACTGAAGCTTTCTTT
TRBD2 TRBJ2-7 . TRBV9 CASSPRAGGEQYF TGTGCCAGCAGCCCCCGCGCGGGAGGCGAGCAGTACTTC
. TRBJ2-1 . TRBV3-1 CASSQEVMVANEQFF TGTGCCAGCAGCCAAGAAGTGATGGTAGCGAATGAGCAGTTCTTC
. TRBJ2-5 . TRBV29-1 CSVERAGEVETQYF TGCAGCGTTGAACGGGCAGGGGAGGTAGAGACCCAGTACTTC
TRBD2 TRBJ2-7 . TRBV27 CAIGGTSDEQYF TGTGCCATCGGGGGGACCTCTGACGAGCAGTACTTC
. TRBJ2-4 few TRBV7-2 CASSLQGRWDIQYF TGTGCCAGCAGCTTGCAGGGGCGATGGGACATTCAGTACTTC
TRBD2 TRBJ2-3 . TRBV2 CASSATSGGRSTDTQYF TGTGCCAGCAGTGCAACTAGCGGGGGCCGCAGCACAGATACGCAGTATTTT
. TRBJ1-5 . TRBV2 CASSEATAGSNQPQHF TGTGCCAGCAGTGAAGCGACCGCGGGGAGCAATCAGCCCCAGCATTTT